One T cell receptor (beta chain) is described in this entry. Its cognate antigen is unknown. This specimen belongs to a study of blood T cells in healthy people across ages. Germline CDR1 MNHEY, CDR2 SVGEGT. Trimming took 6 bases from V and 10 from J; bases not matched to a gene: 11. CDR3 length: 15 residues. For the second PCR, which ran for roughly 6 to 12 cycles, a sample-barcoded 5' primer and a J-beta primer mix were used. Each sample yielded at least 3 million CDR3-containing paired-end reads. TCRdb analysed the 5' RACE reads with MiXCR anew, one entry per CDR3 protein. The sample yields roughly 830,000 distinct CDR3 sequences, 55% to 65% seen once. The study's findings and limits: Donor CMV status, an unknown factor, possibly confounded changes in expanded clonotypes. While age rose, TCR beta diversity per million T cells dropped in a roughly linear way. Among long-lived donors, naive CD4+ cells were more numerous and diversity higher than in aged donors.

Sequenced: blood. The receptor comes from a young man in good health. This rearrangement joins TRBV6-2 or TRBV6-3 to TRBJ1-4; 10 bases fit TRBD1. CDR3 in amino acids: CASRRHGTGDGKLFF. CDR3 sequence (DNA): TGTGCCAGCAGACGGCACGGGACAGGGGATGGAAAACTGTTTTTT.